A single sample is the source of the 13 T cell receptor beta chains below, sequenced in a study of shared clonotypes between healthy human individuals. Sequencing was performed with immunoSEQ multiplex PCR; in TCRdb, only in-frame clones are kept and a portion is missing. The data hold about 1.1 million clones, with about 84% observed a single time. The sequenced material came from memory CD4+ T cells from PBMCs. The subset here: CD45RA-negative fraction. These receptors all stem from a man younger than 35 in good health. Some clones in this sample may be carry-over from other donors' samples.

The chain employs TRBV30 and TRBJ1-2; 10 bases fit TRBD1. Per germline, CDR1 GTSNPN and CDR2 SVGIG (reference sequence). The CDR3 is made up of 15 amino acids. With V trimmed by 0 bases and J by 8 bases, 9 bases remained unmatched. This CDR3 is CAWSVRRTGGKGYTF. As DNA, the CDR3 is TGTGCCTGGAGTGTACGTAGGACAGGGGGAAAGGGCTACACCTTC. Filled out from reference TRBV30 and TRBJ1-2, the complete variable domain reads SQTIHQWPATLVQPVGSPLSLECTVEGTSNPNLYWYRQAAGRGLQLLFYSVGIGQISSEVPQNLSASRPQDRQFILSSKKLLLSDSGFYLCAWSVRRTGGKGYTFGSGTRLTVV.

This clone has more than one count but fewer than ten. The chain joins TRBV28 to TRBJ2-3, with D tentatively TRBD2 (6 bases). This CDR3 spans 15 amino acids. Germline CDR1 is MDHEN and CDR2 is SYDVKM. V lost 6 bases to trimming and J lost 4 bases, with 17 bases between them. The CDR3 bases are TGTGCCAGCAGAGGGGCCGGAGGGTTTCCAGATACGCAGTATTTT. The encoded protein is CASRGAGGFPDTQYF.

Only one count was recorded for this clone. The V and J genes are TRBV5-4 and TRBJ1-2; 7 bases match TRBD1. Germline-derived CDR1 and CDR2 are SGHNT and YYREEE (reference sequence). V shed 0 bases and J 2 bases; nucleotides not matched to a gene: 4. CDR3 size: 15 residues. The CDR3 sequence is CASSLEGQRNYGYTF. CDR3 coding DNA: TGTGCCAGCAGCTTGGAGGGACAGAGGAACTATGGCTACACCTTC.

The chain recombines TRBV28 with TRBJ1-1; D is possibly TRBD1 (6 bases). CDR1 is MDHEN, CDR2 SYDVKM, per germline. The CDR3 consists of 14 residues. V lost 6 bases, J lost 10 bases, and 21 bases lay in between. The CDR3 sequence is CASRPPGQGARAFF. The CDR3 nucleotides are TGTGCCAGCAGACCTCCGGGACAAGGGGCTCGAGCTTTCTTT.

For the CDR3, the DNA is TGTGCCAGCAGTTCCCAGGGGCTCCTAGGCGGAACCTACGAGCAGTACTTC. Its protein is CASSSQGLLGGTYEQYF. V gene TRBV28 combines with J gene TRBJ2-7; TRBD1 might be the D (6 bases). Per germline, CDR1 MDHEN and CDR2 SYDVKM. The CDR3 runs 17 residues. With 4 bases removed from V and 2 bases from J, the gap between germline ends came to 21 bases.

The chain recombines TRBV2 with TRBJ2-1, with 11 bases fitting TRBD2. The germline CDR1 and CDR2 sequences are SNHLY and FYNNEI. J gave up 0 bases and V 5 bases, and 0 bases lay outside the gene matches. The CDR3 runs 15 residues. The CDR3 DNA reads TGTGCCAGCAGTACTAGCGGGAGCTCCTACAATGAGCAGTTCTTC. Its translation: CASSTSGSSYNEQFF. Supplemented by reference TRBV2 and TRBJ2-1, the full variable domain reads EPEVTQTPSHQVTQMGQEVILRCVPISNHLYFYWYRQILGQKVEFLVSFYNNEISEKSEIFDDQFSVERPDGSNFTLKIRSTKLEDSAMYFCASSTSGSSYNEQFFGPGTRLTVL.

A note on this clone: At the DNA level, this CDR3 is encoded by other sequences in the same sample as well. The chain has TRBV9 and TRBJ1-1; D gene ambiguous. V was cut by 2 bases and J by 2 bases, with 7 bases left in between. Germline CDR1 SGDLS, CDR2 YYNGEE. The CDR3 consists of 13 residues. Written as DNA, the CDR3 is TGTGCCAGCAGCGTCGCTCTAAACACTGAAGCTTTCTTT. Protein: CASSVALNTEAFF.

This chain uses TRBV5-4 with TRBJ1-1, with D uncertain. V was shortened by 0 bases and J by 1 base, with 7 bases between the two germline ends. This CDR3 spans 14 amino acids. CDR1 is SGHNT, CDR2 YYREEE, per germline (reference sequence). CDR3 residues: CASSLEGTNTEAFF. In nucleotides, the CDR3 is TGTGCCAGCAGCTTGGAGGGCACGAACACTGAAGCTTTCTTT. The variable domain in full, completed from reference TRBV5-4 and TRBJ1-1, reads ETGVTQSPTHLIKTRGQQVTLRCSSQSGHNTVSWYQQALGQGPQFIFQYYREEENGRGNFPPRFSGLQFPNYSSELNVNALELDDSALYLCASSLEGTNTEAFFGQGTRLTVV.

The chain uses TRBV27 and TRBJ1-2, with D tentatively TRBD1 (6 bases). Germline assignment: CDR1 MNHEY and CDR2 SMNVEV (reference sequence). V gave up 3 bases and J gave up 3 bases, with 14 bases separating them. The CDR3 extends over 15 amino acids. The CDR3: CASSFYRAGDYGYTF. CDR3 in DNA: TGTGCCAGCAGTTTCTACAGGGCAGGAGACTATGGCTACACCTTC.

This clone was observed once. The chain has TRBV11-2 and TRBJ1-1; D not resolved. V lost 7 bases, J lost 5 bases, and 14 bases lay in between. Germline CDR1 is SGHAT and CDR2 is FQNNGV. The CDR3 is made up of 13 amino acids. Here the CDR3 reads CASTEYGETEAFF. Written as DNA, the CDR3 is TGTGCCAGCACCGAATACGGGGAAACTGAAGCTTTCTTT.

This clone has only one observation. V is TRBV5-1 and J is TRBJ2-3; 8 bases match TRBD1. CDR1 is SGHRS and CDR2 is YFSETQ in the germline V gene. V lost 1 base and J lost 6; bases outside the gene matches: 4. This CDR3 spans 14 amino acids. CDR3 sequence (DNA): TGCGCCAGCAGCTTGCGACAGGGGCCGGATACGCAGTATTTT. This translates into CASSLRQGPDTQYF. Full variable domain (rest looked up from reference TRBV5-1 and TRBJ2-3): KAGVTQTPRYLIKTRGQQVTLSCSPISGHRSVSWYQQTPGQGLQFLFEYFSETQRNKGNFPGRFSGRQFSNSRSEMNVSTLELGDSALYLCASSLRQGPDTQYFGPGTRLTVL.

This chain uses TRBV5-1 with TRBJ1-2; D call uncertain. The V end lost 2 bases, the J end lost 2 bases, and 10 bases lay between the germline ends. CDR1 SGHRS and CDR2 YFSETQ come from the germline V gene. The CDR3 has 14 residues. The DNA of the CDR3 is TGCGCCAGCAGCTTAACCCCCCCGAACTATGGCTACACCTTC. Protein sequence: CASSLTPPNYGYTF.

This clone was counted between two and nine times. This rearrangement joins TRBV11-3 to TRBJ2-1; D is perhaps TRBD1 (5 bases). The ends were cut back, 1 base at V and 9 bases at J, with 10 bases in the middle. The germline V gene has CDR1 SGHNT and CDR2 YENEEA. This CDR3 is 13 amino acids long. CDR3 in DNA: TGTGCCAGCAGCTTAGGGGGCGGAACTGAGCAGTTCTTC. Its translation: CASSLGGGTEQFF. The full variable domain, in which reference TRBV11-3 and TRBJ2-1 provide the parts outside the CDR3, is EAGVVQSPRYKIIEKKQPVAFWCNPISGHNTLYWYLQNLGQGPELLIRYENEEAVDDSQLPKDRFSAERLKGVDSTLKIQPAELGDSAVYLCASSLGGGTEQFFGPGTRLTVL.